A single sample is the source of the 3 T cell receptor beta chains below, sequenced in a study of blood T cells in healthy people across ages (dated by TCRdb to about 2015). The method behind the library was 5' RACE. This sample was sequenced with an Illumina HiSeq 2500. The second PCR ran for about 7 to 11 cycles and used a J-beta primer mix along with a sample-barcoded 5' primer. TCRdb reanalyzed the raw reads on its own, using fastp at Q25 for trimming and MiXCR for clone calling, and kept in-frame beta chains. Every CDR3 protein is listed once, alongside the most common genes and DNA of its rows. This sample is represented by hundreds of thousands of distinct CDR3 sequences; around half of them were singletons. Clones ranked in the top ten supply under 35% of the sample. The sequencing sample was made of blood. The receptors derive from a woman aged 55-70 years in good health.

This chain links TRBV20-1 with TRBJ2-5; 7 bases match TRBD2. This CDR3 has 14 residues. Germline loops: CDR1 DFQATT, CDR2 SNEGSKA (reference sequence). Losses at the gene ends were 3 bases for V and 11 bases for J; bases not matched to a gene: 15. In DNA form, the CDR3 reads TGCAGTGCTAGTAGGACCAGCGGGACGAATGAGCAGTACTTC. Protein: CSASRTSGTNEQYF.

The chain is built from TRBV9 and TRBJ2-2, with TRBD2 matching 12 bases. Germline loops: CDR1 SGDLS, CDR2 YYNGEE. The CDR3 sequence is 15 residues long. V was clipped by 3 bases and J by 7 bases; unmatched bases: 4. The CDR3 nucleotides read TGTGCCAGCAGCGCGACTAGCGGGAGCGGCGGGGAGCTGTTTTTT. It specifies CASSATSGSGGELFF.

This sequence joins TRBV27 and TRBJ2-4; tentative D call: TRBD1 (6 bases). Matching the DNA end better, TRBJ2-7 makes the J call doubtful. Germline V lookup: CDR1 MNHEY, CDR2 SMNVEV (reference sequence). CDR3 length: 16 residues. The CDR3 DNA reads as TGTGCCAGCGCCGGGACAAGTGGACGACATAGCTACGAGCAGTACTTC. Amino acids: CASAGTSGRHSYEQYF.